These 20 T cell receptor beta chains were all obtained from the same sample, sequenced in a study of T-cell memory formation after mild COVID-19 (dated by TCRdb to the early 2020s). The library was generated by 5' RACE. TCRdb lists the instrument as Illumina NovaSeq 6000. TCRdb reran the public reads through fastp at Q25 and MiXCR, keeping productive beta chains. Each entry is one CDR3 protein sequence, shown with its most common DNA and genes. The sample has roughly 610,000 distinct CDR3 sequences on record, around a sixth of them singletons. 8.1% of the sample is taken by the ten largest. Sequencing used PBMCs or a T cell subset sorted from them (not recorded which). The receptors were gathered from an adult woman who had mild COVID-19 (a few samples of this study predate the infection). The sample titles of this study are shuffled in the database, so cell type and time point are left out; the donor was told from shared clones.

This rearrangement joins TRBV29-1 to TRBJ1-1; perhaps TRBD1 as D (6 bases). CDR3 size: 14 residues. Germline values: CDR1 SQVTM, CDR2 ANQGSEA. V shed 0 bases and J shed 8 bases, with 16 bases lying between them. The CDR3 is CSVEDDYRTEEAFF. The DNA of the CDR3 is TGCAGCGTTGAAGATGACTACCGGACAGAGGAAGCTTTCTTT.

The J gene is TRBJ2-5, the V gene TRBV20-1; the match to TRBD2 covers 12 bases. V dropped 4 bases and J dropped 5; count of bases not matched to a gene: 2. The CDR3 loop spans 13 amino acids. Germline CDR1 and CDR2: DFQATT and SNEGSKA (reference sequence). The CDR3 here is CSANLAGGETQYF. In DNA form, the CDR3 reads TGCAGTGCTAACCTAGCGGGAGGGGAGACCCAGTACTTC.

This clonotype came up a few times. The chain has TRBV7-8 and TRBJ2-7; D is undetermined. Deletions cut 5 bases from V and 5 bases from J, with 13 bases between. Germline CDR1 is SGHVS and CDR2 is FQNEAQ. CDR3 length equals 13 residues. DNA for the CDR3: TGTGCCAGCAGCCTAGGCCTTGTTAACGAGCAGTACTTC. This codes for CASSLGLVNEQYF.

This clonotype occurred many times. The V gene is TRBV4-2, the J gene TRBJ1-1; 9 bases match TRBD1. Germline assignment: CDR1 LGHNA and CDR2 YNFKEQ. With V trimmed by 4 bases and J by 2 bases, 2 bases remained unmatched. This CDR3 comprises 14 residues. The CDR3 spells CASSLQGANTEAFF. Here the CDR3 DNA reads TGTGCCAGCAGCCTACAGGGGGCTAACACTGAAGCTTTCTTT.

V usage is TRBV6-5 and J usage is TRBJ2-2; D is undetermined. This CDR3 contains 15 residues. V lost 2 bases, J lost 4 bases, and 11 bases lay in between. The V gene's germline CDR1 is MNHEY and CDR2 SVGAGI. The CDR3 protein is CASSYEALPTGELFF. The CDR3 coding sequence is TGTGCCAGCAGTTACGAGGCCTTACCCACCGGGGAGCTGTTTTTT.

V usage is TRBV2 and J usage is TRBJ2-5; TRBD1 aligns across 9 bases. V was clipped by 6 bases and J by 1 base; unmatched bases: 6. This CDR3 contains 15 residues. From germline, CDR1 is SNHLY and CDR2 FYNNEI. As DNA, the CDR3 is TGTGCCAGCAGCCCTGGGACAGGGTCCCAAGAGACCCAGTACTTC. This encodes CASSPGTGSQETQYF. Together with reference TRBV2 and TRBJ2-5, the CDR3 gives the full variable domain: EPEVTQTPSHQVTQMGQEVILRCVPISNHLYFYWYRQILGQKVEFLVSFYNNEISEKSEIFDDQFSVERPDGSNFTLKIRSTKLEDSAMYFCASSPGTGSQETQYFGPGTRLLVL.

This clonotype was seen more than once but under ten times. The rearrangement joins TRBV4-3 to TRBJ1-2; 7 nucleotides line up with TRBD1. CDR1 and CDR2 (germline): LGHNA, YSLEER. Unmatched junction bases numbered 9, after V lost 2 bases and J lost 3 bases. The CDR3 contains 16 residues. The CDR3 here is CASSQRLQGTHYGYTF. The CDR3 DNA reads TGCGCCAGCAGCCAACGCTTACAGGGGACTCACTATGGCTACACCTTC.

This chain uses TRBV20-1 with TRBJ1-1, with 8 nucleotides matching TRBD1. The trim removed 4 bases at V and 4 bases at J, leaving 8 bases unmatched. The CDR3 totals 14 residues. CDR1 is DFQATT and CDR2 is SNEGSKA in the germline V gene (reference sequence). The CDR3 spells CSATNSGQGTEAFF. Here the CDR3 DNA reads TGCAGTGCTACGAACAGCGGACAGGGCACTGAAGCTTTCTTT.

The chain recombines TRBV30 with TRBJ2-3; D tentatively fits TRBD1 or TRBD2 (6 bases each). With 4 bases removed from V and 8 bases from J, the gap between germline ends came to 19 bases. This CDR3 is 14 amino acids long. Germline-derived CDR1 and CDR2 are GTSNPN and SVGIG (reference sequence). This CDR3 reads CAWKVSGGWGTQYF. The CDR3 nucleotides are TGTGCCTGGAAAGTTTCCGGGGGCTGGGGTACGCAGTATTTT.

There are a few counts of this clonotype. This chain's CDR3 is CASSYEISYNEQFF. The CDR3 DNA sequence: TGTGCCAGCAGTTACGAGATCTCCTACAATGAGCAGTTCTTC. The chain is built from TRBV6-2 or TRBV6-3 and TRBJ2-1, with unresolved D. Germline CDR1 and CDR2: MNHEY and SVGEGT. The CDR3 consists of 14 residues. V dropped 2 bases and J dropped 0 bases, with 5 bases sitting between them.

The chain couples TRBV6-2 or TRBV6-3 to TRBJ2-2, with TRBD1 identical over 10 bases. V lost 2 bases and J lost 4; bases outside the gene matches: 1. CDR1 and CDR2 (germline): MNHEY, SVGEGT. The CDR3 sequence is 15 residues long. DNA for the CDR3: TGTGCCAGCAGTTACCGGACAGGGGGCACCGGGGAGCTGTTTTTT. The encoded protein is CASSYRTGGTGELFF.

This sequence joins TRBV28 and TRBJ1-4; D is undetermined. Germline V gene sequence: CDR1 MDHEN, CDR2 SYDVKM. This CDR3 has 15 amino acids. V lost 6 bases, J lost 1 base, and 12 bases lay in between. This chain's CDR3 is CASRLKGLTNEKLFF. The CDR3 DNA is TGTGCCAGCAGATTAAAGGGTTTAACTAATGAAAAACTGTTTTTT.

This clonotype was counted a few times. The V and J genes are TRBV5-5 and TRBJ1-1; D is unresolved. V lost 2 bases to trimming and J lost 1 base, with 9 bases between them. The CDR3 extends over 14 amino acids. Germline CDR1 reads SGHKS; CDR2 reads YYEKEE (reference sequence). The DNA for the CDR3 is TGTGCCAGCAGCTTAGCCCACAGGAACACTGAAGCTTTCTTT. It encodes CASSLAHRNTEAFF.

This chain connects TRBV24-1 to TRBJ2-1; D may be TRBD2 (7 bases). Germline CDR1 is KGHDR and CDR2 is SFDVKD. The CDR3 is 18 amino acids. Deletions cut 5 bases from V and 10 bases from J, with 29 bases between. The CDR3 is CATSASPWGGPGGSEQFF. Written as DNA, the CDR3 is TGTGCCACCAGTGCCTCTCCCTGGGGGGGCCCTGGAGGATCCGAGCAGTTCTTC.

The chain carries TRBV7-2 and TRBJ2-4; either TRBD1 or TRBD2 may supply D (5 bases each). V gave up 5 bases and J gave up 1 base, with 9 bases separating them. Germline V gene sequence: CDR1 SGHTA, CDR2 FQGNSA. The CDR3 has 14 residues. The CDR3 DNA follows: TGTGCCAGCAGCGGGGACGCCGCCAAAAACATTCAGTACTTC. Protein product: CASSGDAAKNIQYF.

This clonotype was seen at least ten times. The V and J genes are TRBV6-2 or TRBV6-3 and TRBJ2-3; D ambiguous. From germline, CDR1 is MNHEY and CDR2 SVGEGT. Trimming left V 3 bases short and J 3 bases short, with 7 bases between. The CDR3 is 13 amino acids. The CDR3 spells CASSYRRTDTQYF. The CDR3 nucleotides are TGTGCCAGCAGTTATCGGCGGACAGATACGCAGTATTTT.

This clonotype turned up a few times. The chain is built from TRBV6-2 or TRBV6-3 and TRBJ2-7; 11 bases are a match to TRBD1. This CDR3 region has 14 residues. Trimming at V came to 7 bases and at J to 3 bases, leaving 5 bases not matched to a gene. CDR1 and CDR2 from the germline V gene are MNHEY and SVGEGT. CDR3 sequence (DNA): TGTGCCAGCACACGGACAGGGGGCAACTACGAGCAGTACTTC. Translating gives CASTRTGGNYEQYF.

J is TRBJ2-1 and V is TRBV29-1; TRBD1 or TRBD2 may be the D gene (6 bases each). The CDR3 loop spans 13 amino acids. The germline V gene encodes CDR1 SQVTM and CDR2 ANQGSEA. Trimming took off 3 bases at V and 10 bases at J, with 16 bases between the two ends. CDR3 coding DNA: TGCAGCGTTGAGGGGGGCGCAGTTCGGGAGCAGTTCTTC. This gives the protein CSVEGGAVREQFF.

The V call is TRBV4-1, the J call TRBJ2-2, with D tentatively TRBD1 (6 bases). Deletions cut 5 bases from V and 0 bases from J, with 22 bases between. The CDR3 runs to 19 residues. CDR1 is MGHRA, CDR2 YSYEKL, per germline. CDR3 sequence: CASSRSHPTDRSNTGELFF. The DNA of the CDR3 is TGCGCCAGCAGCAGATCGCACCCCACGGACAGATCGAACACCGGGGAGCTGTTTTTT.

The chain couples TRBV7-2 to TRBJ2-1; 10 nucleotides align to TRBD2. Germline CDR1 and CDR2: SGHTA and FQGNSA. With 5 bases clipped from V and 0 bases from J, the junction kept 19 bases outside the gene matches. This CDR3 has 21 amino acids. The CDR3: CASSPRGTPGLALLSYNEQFF. In DNA form, the CDR3 reads TGTGCCAGCAGCCCCCGGGGAACTCCGGGACTAGCGTTACTCTCCTACAATGAGCAGTTCTTC.